These 26 T cell receptor beta chains were all obtained from the same sample, sequenced in a study of T-cell memory formation after mild COVID-19. MiXCR, applied by TCRdb to the 5' RACE reads, yields one record per CDR3 protein. The sample includes roughly 350,000 distinct CDR3 sequences, 25% to 30% of them seen just once. Sequenced material: PBMCs or a T cell subset sorted from them (not recorded which). These receptors came from an adult woman who had mild COVID-19 (a few samples of this study predate the infection). Cell type and time point are not known.

The chain has TRBV12-3 or TRBV12-4 and TRBJ2-2; D is possibly TRBD2 (5 bases). The CDR3 is made up of 12 amino acids. V was clipped by 8 bases and J by 5 bases, with 9 bases between them. The CDR3 DNA sequence: TGTGCCAGCGGATGGACTACCGGGGAGCTGTTTTTT. Translating it yields CASGWTTGELFF.

In its sample, this clonotype was seen a few times. The V and J genes are TRBV7-2 and TRBJ2-7; 9 nucleotides align to TRBD2. In germline, CDR1 is SGHTA, CDR2 FQGNSA. The trim removed 4 bases at V and 3 bases at J, leaving 7 bases unmatched. The CDR3 spans 15 residues. This CDR3 reads CASSSTGTSYYEQYF. The CDR3 DNA is TGTGCCAGCAGCTCAACAGGGACTAGCTACTACGAGCAGTACTTC.

This clonotype was detected a few times. The V and J genes are TRBV29-1 and TRBJ1-1; 10 bases are a match to TRBD1. The germline gives CDR1 SQVTM, CDR2 ANQGSEA. The CDR3 runs to 13 residues. With 6 bases clipped from V and 11 bases from J, the junction kept 12 bases outside the gene matches. In DNA, the CDR3 is TGCAGCGTGGGAGGACAGGGGGATTTTCGGGCTTTCTTT. Its protein is CSVGGQGDFRAFF.

On this clonotype itself: The conserved phenylalanine or tryptophan normally closing the CDR3 is absent here, so this likely arose from a read error. This sequence joins TRBV7-2 and TRBJ2-5; 9 nucleotides agree with TRBD2. Trimming cost V 5 bases and J 5 bases; bases outside gene matches: 18. The germline CDR1 and CDR2 sequences are SGHTA and FQGNSA. CDR3 length equals 18 residues. The CDR3 DNA reads TGTGCCAGCAGCCCTCCCCCGGAGGCGCTAGCGGGAAGGGAGACCCAGTACTTA. As protein: CASSPPPEALAGRETQYL.

The V call is TRBV5-1, the J call TRBJ1-1, with TRBD1 as a possible D gene (6 bases). This CDR3 region has 14 residues. Trimming pared 0 bases from V and 6 bases from J, leaving 12 bases between. Germline values: CDR1 SGHRS, CDR2 YFSETQ. CDR3 DNA sequence: TGCGCCAGCAGCTTGGACAGGGATCCCGCTGAAGCTTTCTTT. Translation gives CASSLDRDPAEAFF.

The rearrangement uses TRBV5-5 and TRBJ2-3; D is uncertain. CDR1 is SGHKS, CDR2 YYEKEE, per germline (reference sequence). This CDR3 contains 16 residues. With 3 bases removed from V and 4 bases from J, the gap between germline ends came to 18 bases. The CDR3: CASSSWAAESSDTQYF. CDR3 nucleotide sequence: TGTGCCAGCAGCTCTTGGGCGGCAGAATCCTCAGATACGCAGTATTTT. Using reference TRBV5-5 and TRBJ2-3 for the parts outside the CDR3, the full variable domain is DAGVTQSPTHLIKTRGQQVTLRCSPISGHKSVSWYQQVLGQGPQFIFQYYEKEERGRGNFPDRFSARQFPNYSSELNVNALLLGDSALYLCASSSWAAESSDTQYFGPGTRLTVL.

This sequence joins TRBV15 and TRBJ2-7; 7 bases map to TRBD1. With V trimmed by 4 bases and J by 1 base, 7 bases remained unmatched. Germline V gene data show CDR1 as LNHNV and CDR2 as YYDKDF (reference sequence). There are 15 residues in the CDR3. The CDR3 coding sequence is TGTGCCACCAGCATTGACAGGGCTAGATCCTACGAGCAGTACTTC. Translating gives CATSIDRARSYEQYF.

V gene TRBV24-1 combines with J gene TRBJ2-6; D is unresolved. V lost 9 bases and J 0 bases, leaving 5 bases between the germline ends. The CDR3 runs to 13 residues. The V gene's germline CDR1 is KGHDR and CDR2 SFDVKD. The CDR3 spells CATGLSGANVLTF. The CDR3 DNA follows: TGTGCCACCGGTCTCTCTGGGGCCAACGTCCTGACTTTC.

This clonotype was counted many times. The J gene is TRBJ2-7, the V gene TRBV20-1, with a tentative D call TRBD2 (5 bases). The germline V and J ends were trimmed by 4 bases and 7 bases, with 17 bases remaining between them. The CDR3 totals 13 residues. Germline CDR1 DFQATT, CDR2 SNEGSKA (reference sequence). Here the CDR3 DNA reads TGCAGTGCTATTCGGGGAGATAGGAGAGAGCAGTACTTC. Amino acids: CSAIRGDRREQYF.

This clonotype was recorded many times. The rearrangement links TRBV20-1 to TRBJ2-3, with TRBD2 matching over 8 bases. The CDR3 covers 13 residues. Germline CDR1 and CDR2: DFQATT and SNEGSKA (reference sequence). V trimming: 5 bases; J trimming: 2 bases; junction bases outside the gene matches: 3. The CDR3 region is CSAETSDTDTQYF. Here the CDR3 DNA reads TGCAGTGCTGAGACTAGCGACACAGATACGCAGTATTTT.

This clonotype was detected only a few times. V and J are TRBV10-3 and TRBJ2-1; 8 bases fit TRBD2. Germline trimming cut 0 bases from V and 13 bases from J; bases unmatched to any gene: 23. The CDR3 consists of 19 residues. CDR1 and CDR2 from the germline V gene are ENHRY and SYGVKD. The CDR3 loop is CAISESFRTEREPLSPQFF. The CDR3 DNA follows: TGTGCCATCAGTGAGTCATTCCGTACGGAGCGGGAGCCCCTCTCCCCCCAGTTCTTC.

V gene TRBV18 combines with J gene TRBJ1-1, with D perhaps TRBD1 (5 bases). The V gene lost 6 bases and the J gene lost 0 bases, with 14 bases spanning the gap. There are 15 residues in the CDR3. Germline CDR1 is KGHSH and CDR2 is LQKENI. CDR3 region: CASSLGGGLNTEAFF. The CDR3 coding sequence is TGTGCCAGCTCCCTTGGGGGGGGACTGAACACTGAAGCTTTCTTT.

The chain has TRBV5-6 and TRBJ1-5, with D maybe TRBD1 (5 bases). Trimming took off 1 base at V and 1 base at J, with 9 bases between the two ends. The CDR3 covers 15 residues. CDR1 and CDR2 from the germline V gene are SGHDT and YYEEEE. CDR3: CASSLKGPSNQPQHF. The CDR3 DNA reads TGTGCCAGCAGCTTGAAGGGACCCAGCAATCAGCCCCAGCATTTT.

This sequence joins TRBV29-1 and TRBJ2-7; possibly TRBD1 for D (5 bases). The germline gives CDR1 SQVTM, CDR2 ANQGSEA. CDR3 length: 13 residues. Trimming cost V 6 bases and J 5 bases, with 17 bases left between them. In DNA, the CDR3 is TGCAGCGTAGTCACGAGTGGACATCACGAGCAGTACTTC. It translates to CSVVTSGHHEQYF.

A few counts support this clonotype. The V and J genes are TRBV9 and TRBJ2-1, with TRBD2 matching over 8 bases. The CDR3 consists of 15 residues. V lost 3 bases and J lost 1; bases outside the gene matches: 3. Germline V CDR1 and CDR2: SGDLS, YYNGEE. The chain's CDR3 is CASSARGGSYNEQFF. In DNA form, the CDR3 reads TGTGCCAGCAGCGCCCGGGGGGGATCCTACAATGAGCAGTTCTTC.

The chain joins TRBV30 to TRBJ1-1; 9 bases map to TRBD1. This CDR3 is built from 13 residues. The V and J ends lost 4 bases and 5 bases, in that order; junction bases with no gene match: 5. Germline loops: CDR1 GTSNPN, CDR2 SVGIG (reference sequence). CDR3 in DNA: TGTGCCTGGACTACAGGGGGCGGAACTGAAGCTTTCTTT. Its translation: CAWTTGGGTEAFF.

Many counts were recorded for this clonotype. V usage is TRBV20-1 and J usage is TRBJ2-3; D may be TRBD1 or TRBD2 (7 bases each). The V end was cut by 6 bases, the J end by 3 bases, with 13 bases between. CDR1 and CDR2 from the germline V gene are DFQATT and SNEGSKA (reference sequence). The CDR3 loop spans 13 amino acids. CDR3 in DNA: TGCAGTGCGGCCAGGGGGGGTACAGATACGCAGTATTTT. Translated, it gives CSAARGGTDTQYF.

This clonotype showed up many times. V and J are TRBV7-9 and TRBJ2-5, with no clear D. Germline CDR1 is SEHNR and CDR2 is FQNEAQ (reference sequence). Trimming took 4 bases from V and 4 from J, leaving 10 bases between them. The CDR3 contains 13 residues. DNA for the CDR3: TGTGCCAGCAGCTCCGTGAGAACAGAGACCCAGTACTTC. Translating gives CASSSVRTETQYF.

This clonotype was seen a handful of times. The chain recombines TRBV12-3 or TRBV12-4 with TRBJ2-4, with TRBD2 identical over 8 bases. The CDR3 has 18 residues. Losses at the gene ends were 7 bases for V and 0 bases for J; bases not matched to a gene: 14. Here the CDR3 reads CASNPPTSGDLAKNIQYF. In DNA, the CDR3 is TGTGCCAGCAACCCTCCAACTAGCGGAGACCTAGCCAAAAACATTCAGTACTTC.

This rearrangement joins TRBV20-1 to TRBJ1-2; no clear D gene. Germline CDR1 is DFQATT and CDR2 is SNEGSKA (reference sequence). This CDR3 spans 14 amino acids. The V end was cut by 6 bases, the J end by 8 bases, with 22 bases between. The CDR3, as DNA: TGCAGTGCGGACCCGGCAGACTACAGTGGGGGCTACACCTTC. Its protein product is CSADPADYSGGYTF.

This clonotype was counted only a few times. The chain is built from TRBV7-3 and TRBJ2-2; 7 bases fit TRBD2. Unmatched junction bases numbered 0, after V lost 4 bases and J lost 1 base. Germline-derived CDR1 and CDR2 are SGHTA and FQGTGA. The CDR3 contains 14 residues. The CDR3 region is CASSWGGNTGELFF. The CDR3 nucleotides read TGTGCCAGCAGCTGGGGGGGGAACACCGGGGAGCTGTTTTTT.

This chain connects TRBV19 to TRBJ2-7, with D possibly TRBD2 on 6 matching bases. Trimming pared 3 bases from V and 4 bases from J, leaving 10 bases between. The germline V gene encodes CDR1 LNHDA and CDR2 SQIVND (reference sequence). CDR3 length: 13 residues. The CDR3 nucleotides read TGTGCCAGTAGTATCCCGGGGGAATACGAGCAGTACTTC. Translated, it gives CASSIPGEYEQYF.

This clonotype came up a few times. This chain joins TRBV7-3 and TRBJ2-4; no clear D gene. The CDR3 is 13 residues long. V lost 5 bases to trimming and J lost 5 bases, with 10 bases between them. Germline V gene lookup returns CDR1 SGHTA and CDR2 FQGTGA. CDR3 coding DNA: TGTGCCAGCAGCGCAGGCGGAGAAAACATTCAGTACTTC. Its translation: CASSAGGENIQYF.

This clonotype was counted a few times. The rearrangement joins TRBV20-1 to TRBJ2-7; the D gene is possibly TRBD1 (6 bases). Germline V gives CDR1 DFQATT, CDR2 SNEGSKA (reference sequence). V lost 6 bases, J lost 0 bases, and 15 bases lay in between. The CDR3 runs to 14 residues. The CDR3 sequence: CSAIRDTISYEQYF. In DNA, the CDR3 is TGCAGTGCCATCCGGGACACCATCTCCTACGAGCAGTACTTC.

This clonotype was recorded a few times. J is TRBJ2-5 and V is TRBV29-1; the D gene is possibly TRBD2 (6 bases). The V end was cut by 4 bases, the J end by 5 bases, with 11 bases between. The CDR3 has 12 residues. CDR1 is SQVTM and CDR2 is ANQGSEA in the germline V gene. The CDR3 is CSVGGVSETQYF. The CDR3 DNA reads as TGCAGCGTTGGGGGGGTCTCTGAGACCCAGTACTTC.

This clonotype was detected a few times. The V gene is TRBV19, the J gene TRBJ2-3, with D perhaps matching TRBD2 (5 bases). Germline assignment: CDR1 LNHDA and CDR2 SQIVND (reference sequence). V gave up 3 bases and J gave up 1 base, with 5 bases separating them. The CDR3 runs 13 residues. The CDR3 region is CASSIGGTDTQYF. CDR3 bases: TGTGCCAGTAGTATCGGGGGCACAGATACGCAGTATTTT.